This TCR beta chain was documented in a study of naive and memory T cell subsets. General study results and limits: Naive and memory repertoire findings lacked a ground truth for validation. Over 85% of naive TCR sequences appeared only once after error correction, unlike memory subsets.

CDR3 length equals 15 residues. Germline CDR1 reads SGHTA; CDR2 reads FQGNSA. V was cut by 5 bases and J by 1 base, with 14 bases left in between. Two oligonucleotides, mixed equimolar, formed the beta constant-region primer covering TRBC1 and TRBC2. The ligated cDNA underwent four PCR rounds using SP2 and nested alpha and beta constant-region primers. TCRdb called the UMI-ligation and nested PCR reads again in MiXCR, with one record for every CDR3 protein. Altogether around 110,000 distinct CDR3 sequences are present, 30% to 45% being singletons, with the ten largest covering about 1%. Cells stained for CD3, CD4, CD8, CD45RA and CD27 were sorted into four subsets. For this clonotype: What it binds is unknown.

The sequence was collected from a human donor in good health. Sequenced input: central memory CD4+ T cells from blood. The rearrangement links TRBV7-2 to TRBJ1-1; D gene ambiguous. The CDR3 is CASSPSGRRNTEAFF. Here the CDR3 DNA reads TGTGCCAGCAGCCCGTCTGGACGGCGGAACACTGAAGCTTTCTTT. Complete variable domain (other parts from reference TRBV7-2 and TRBJ1-1): GAGVSQSPSNKVTEKGKDVELRCDPISGHTALYWYRQSLGQGLEFLIYFQGNSAPDKSGLPSDRFSAERTGGSVSTLTIQRTQQEDSAVYLCASSPSGRRNTEAFFGQGTRLTVV.